The rows below give T cell receptor beta chains drawn from one sample of a study of PD-1 blockade in classical Hodgkin lymphoma. Profiled with immunoSEQ multiplex PCR; TCRdb holds only in-frame clones, not every one. This sample has 25,000 to 30,000 clones, with approximately 81% found just once. This specimen consisted of peripheral blood mononuclear cells (PBMCs), obtained before the second cycle of nivolumab. The receptors come from a human donor with classical Hodgkin lymphoma. Both conserved end residues are part of each CDR3. The order of the fields is V gene, CDR3 protein.

V: TRBV5-1; CDR3: CASSPGPQTSRQETQYF
V: TRBV7-6; CDR3: CASSFGLGGGFVQYF
V: TRBV4-1; CDR3: CASSQARDSNNEKLFF
V: TRBV5-1; CDR3: CASSHSYEQYF
V: TRBV10-3; CDR3: CAISDVVEETQYF
V: TRBV9; CDR3: CASSTGRGEQFF
V: TRBV7-9; CDR3: CASSWGQGAGEAFF
V: TRBV6-5; CDR3: CASSYSAYNEQFF
V: TRBV7-7; CDR3: CASSLGVGGGADTQYF
V: TRBV2; CDR3: CASSFDSGNQPQHF
V: TRBV7-9; CDR3: CASSVDPTGQMNTEAFF
V: TRBV11-3; CDR3: CASSPERGHEAEAFF
V: TRBV19; CDR3: CASSTIQGGQETQYF
V: TRBV9; CDR3: CASSAVTGTLFTGELFF
V: TRBV5-1; CDR3: CASSLGSVYTEAFF
V: TRBV5-1; CDR3: CASSWDGTAINEQFF
V: TRBV6-6; CDR3: CASSYLGRNYEQYF
V: TRBV28; CDR3: CASSLLRVIGSTYEQYF
V: TRBV5-1; CDR3: CASSSFPSGGDLYNEQFF
V: TRBV29-1; CDR3: CSVQGAQGQPQHF
V: TRBV18; CDR3: CASSPQGSTDTQYF
V: TRBV4-3; CDR3: CASSQVLLDRVTEAFF
V: TRBV18; CDR3: CASSPPFMTVSSSYNEQFF
V: TRBV6-1; CDR3: CASSGQHSNQPQHF
V: TRBV7-2; CDR3: CASSSSPTPTEAFF
V: TRBV6-5; CDR3: CASRSPQGSQETQYF
V: TRBV7-9; CDR3: CASSYFSGGGFTDTQYF
V: TRBV19; CDR3: CASSRGEVSYNEQFF
V: TRBV19; CDR3: CASRAGQGDTQYF
V: TRBV7-8; CDR3: CASSLVWGGGSNQPQHF
V: TRBV5-1; CDR3: CASSLTSGVANYGYTF
V: TRBV18; CDR3: CASSPGETQYF
V: TRBV5-1; CDR3: CASSKNGGETQYF
V: TRBV5-1; CDR3: CASSFRTGGVYEQYF